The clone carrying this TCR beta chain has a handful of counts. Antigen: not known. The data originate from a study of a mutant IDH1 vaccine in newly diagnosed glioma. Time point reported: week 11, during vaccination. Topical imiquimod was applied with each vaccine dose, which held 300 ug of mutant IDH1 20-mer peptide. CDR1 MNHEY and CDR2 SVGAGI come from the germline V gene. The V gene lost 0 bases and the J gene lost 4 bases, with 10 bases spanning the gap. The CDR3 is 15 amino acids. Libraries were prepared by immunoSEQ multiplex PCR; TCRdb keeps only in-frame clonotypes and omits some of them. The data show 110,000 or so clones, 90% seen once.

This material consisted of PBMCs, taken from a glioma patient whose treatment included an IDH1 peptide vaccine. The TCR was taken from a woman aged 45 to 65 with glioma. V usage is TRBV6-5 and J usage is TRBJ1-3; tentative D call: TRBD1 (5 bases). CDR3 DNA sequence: TGTGCCAGCAGTTACTCGGTGGGGCTCGGAAACACCATATATTTT. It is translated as CASSYSVGLGNTIYF.